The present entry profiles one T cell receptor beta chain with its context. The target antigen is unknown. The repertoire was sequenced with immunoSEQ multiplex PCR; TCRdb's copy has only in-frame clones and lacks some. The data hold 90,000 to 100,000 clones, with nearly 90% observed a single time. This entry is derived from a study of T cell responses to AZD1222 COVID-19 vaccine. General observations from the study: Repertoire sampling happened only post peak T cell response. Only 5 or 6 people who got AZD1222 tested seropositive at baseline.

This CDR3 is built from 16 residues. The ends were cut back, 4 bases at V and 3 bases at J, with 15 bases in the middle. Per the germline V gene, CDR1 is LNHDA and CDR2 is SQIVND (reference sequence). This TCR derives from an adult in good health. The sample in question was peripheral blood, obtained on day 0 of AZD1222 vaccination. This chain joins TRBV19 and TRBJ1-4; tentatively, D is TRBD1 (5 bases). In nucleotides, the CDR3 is TGTGCCAGTAGTAATTGGAGGAGGGGAGCTAATGAAAAACTGTTTTTT. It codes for CASSNWRRGANEKLFF.